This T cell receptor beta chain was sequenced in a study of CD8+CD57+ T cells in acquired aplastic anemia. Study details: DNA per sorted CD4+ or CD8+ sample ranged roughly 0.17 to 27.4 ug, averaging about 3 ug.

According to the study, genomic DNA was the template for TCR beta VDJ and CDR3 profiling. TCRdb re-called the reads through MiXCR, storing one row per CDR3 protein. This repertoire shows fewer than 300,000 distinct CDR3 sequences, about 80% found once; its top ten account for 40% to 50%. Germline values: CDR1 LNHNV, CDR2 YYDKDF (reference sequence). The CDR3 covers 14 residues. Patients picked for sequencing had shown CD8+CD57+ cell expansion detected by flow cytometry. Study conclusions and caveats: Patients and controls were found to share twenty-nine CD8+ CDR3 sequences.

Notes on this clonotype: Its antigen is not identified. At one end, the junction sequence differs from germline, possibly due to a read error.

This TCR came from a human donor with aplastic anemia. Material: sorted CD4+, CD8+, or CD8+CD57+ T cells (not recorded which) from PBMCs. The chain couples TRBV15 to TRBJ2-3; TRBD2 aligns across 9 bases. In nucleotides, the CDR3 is TGTGCCAGCAGCATACGCGGGGGGGCAGGGGTCAAGTATTTT. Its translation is CASSIRGGAGVKYF.